A selection of T cell receptor beta chains follows, all from one sample in a study of T cell responses to AZD1222 COVID-19 vaccine. Produced via immunoSEQ multiplex PCR; TCRdb's table is partial and in-frame only. The sample has about 180,000 clones; around 94% are singletons. Source: peripheral blood, taken 28 days after the second AZD1222 dose. The receptor set was obtained from an adult who received the AZD1222 COVID-19 vaccine. The CDR3 runs from the conserved cysteine through the conserved F or W. Fields, in order: V gene, J gene, D gene, CDR3 protein. A D gene is named only where the DNA matches it firmly.

v_gene: TRBV11-3; j_gene: TRBJ2-3; d_gene: TRBD2; CDR3aa: CASSFRTSGGAADTQYF
v_gene: TRBV12-5; j_gene: TRBJ1-4; d_gene: .; CDR3aa: CASGNFIYNEKLFF
v_gene: TRBV4-2; j_gene: TRBJ2-3; d_gene: .; CDR3aa: CASGQQQGVTDTQYF
v_gene: TRBV18; j_gene: TRBJ1-2; d_gene: .; CDR3aa: CASSLDNYGYTF
v_gene: TRBV19; j_gene: TRBJ1-5; d_gene: .; CDR3aa: CASTRGIGQPQHF
v_gene: TRBV3-1/TRBV3-2; j_gene: TRBJ1-2; d_gene: TRBD1; CDR3aa: CASSNRGGDGYTF
v_gene: TRBV7-9; j_gene: TRBJ1-1; d_gene: .; CDR3aa: CASSFAEWGTEAFF
v_gene: TRBV6-6; j_gene: TRBJ2-7; d_gene: TRBD1; CDR3aa: CASSSSGTGSSYEQYF
v_gene: TRBV10-3; j_gene: TRBJ1-6; d_gene: TRBD1; CDR3aa: CAISGTGSPSPLHF
v_gene: TRBV5-6; j_gene: TRBJ2-7; d_gene: .; CDR3aa: CASSLITGMSYEQYF
v_gene: TRBV7-9; j_gene: TRBJ2-5; d_gene: .; CDR3aa: CASSFGLGGGFQETQYF
v_gene: TRBV2; j_gene: TRBJ2-5; d_gene: .; CDR3aa: CASSPRRSGLDETQYF
v_gene: TRBV2; j_gene: TRBJ1-2; d_gene: .; CDR3aa: CANPRAGMLYGYTF
v_gene: TRBV7-3; j_gene: TRBJ1-1; d_gene: TRBD1; CDR3aa: CASSAGTGGNTEAFF
v_gene: TRBV9; j_gene: TRBJ2-1; d_gene: TRBD2; CDR3aa: CASSDERGTYNEQFF
v_gene: TRBV12-3/TRBV12-4; j_gene: TRBJ1-1; d_gene: .; CDR3aa: CASSLNAGTEAFF
v_gene: TRBV7-5; j_gene: TRBJ1-5; d_gene: .; CDR3aa: CARSFWAGNQPQHF
v_gene: TRBV10-1; j_gene: TRBJ2-5; d_gene: TRBD1; CDR3aa: CASSDGTGETQYF
v_gene: TRBV4-1; j_gene: TRBJ1-1; d_gene: .; CDR3aa: CASSQATAYEAFF